This T cell receptor beta chain was sequenced for a study of cytotoxic CD8 clonotypes in ibrutinib-treated CLL. On this clone: Antigen: not known.

Assay used: immunoSEQ multiplex PCR; TCRdb lists only in-frame clones, some missing. The sample includes more than 150,000 clones, 72% of them seen just once. Study observations and caveats: Baseline clonality, above age-matched healthy donor levels, tracked circulating CD8+ T-cell counts. Clonality rose at ibrutinib response, held steady in sustained remission, and fell toward baseline at progression. Public clonotypes proved infrequent, and on treatment they shrank or remained steady.

The sample here was PBMCs, taken after 24 months of ibrutinib treatment. The sequence derives from a human donor with chronic lymphocytic leukemia.

This CDR3 reads CASSTDRTDTQYF. DNA of the CDR3: TGTGCCAGTAGTACCGACCGCACAGATACGCAGTATTTT. The V gene is TRBV19, the J gene TRBJ2-3; no firm D call. The V end lost 4 bases, the J end lost 1 base, and 6 bases lay between the germline ends. CDR3 length equals 13 residues. Germline V gene data show CDR1 as LNHDA and CDR2 as SQIVND (reference sequence).